A single sample gave rise to the 19 T cell receptor beta chains below, sequenced in a study of T-cell reconstitution after alpha-beta-depleted transplantation in children. The authors prepared the TCRbeta library with unique molecular identifiers. TCRdb processed the PCR reads anew with MiXCR; each CDR3 protein has one entry. The profile shows about 640,000 distinct CDR3 sequences, about 15% of them singletons. The sample here was PBMCs from the stem cell graft donor, taken from the stem cell graft. The origin of the receptors is a human donor who donated a stem cell graft to a child with acute myeloid leukemia.

This clonotype has at least ten counts. The genes are TRBV15 and TRBJ2-7; D tentatively fits TRBD1 or TRBD2 (5 bases each). V shed 4 bases and J shed 6 bases, with 10 bases lying between them. The germline CDR1 and CDR2 sequences are LNHNV and YYDKDF (reference sequence). The CDR3 sequence is 12 residues long. The CDR3 is CATSTSGTEQYF. The CDR3 region has the DNA TGTGCCACCAGCACGTCAGGGACCGAGCAGTACTTC.

Concerning this clonotype: Being one base from a much bigger clone, this may be a read error. The chain links TRBV20-1 to TRBJ2-7; D possibly corresponds to TRBD1 (6 bases). Germline V gives CDR1 DFQATT, CDR2 SNEGSKA (reference sequence). Trimming stripped 3 bases from V and 1 base from J, with 13 bases between. This CDR3 contains 14 residues. In DNA form, the CDR3 reads TGCAGTGCTAGCCCAGGGGCCAGGTCCTACGAGCAGTACTTC. Translation gives CSASPGARSYEQYF.

There are a few counts of this clonotype. This chain links TRBV13 with TRBJ2-7, with 11 positions matching TRBD1. The germline gives CDR1 PRHDT, CDR2 FYEKMQ (reference sequence). V shed 5 bases, J shed 10 bases, and the junction held 16 bases outside the gene matches. The CDR3 is 16 residues long. CDR3 in amino acids: CASSASSGTGGRSQYF. CDR3 DNA sequence: TGTGCCAGCAGCGCGTCATCCGGGACAGGGGGTAGGAGCCAGTACTTC.

The rearrangement uses TRBV20-1 and TRBJ2-1, with 12 bases aligning to TRBD2. There are 15 residues in the CDR3. Germline CDR1 is DFQATT and CDR2 is SNEGSKA (reference sequence). The trim removed 6 bases at V and 9 bases at J, leaving 12 bases unmatched. The CDR3 loop is CSARDLAGGLGEQFF. The CDR3 nucleotides are TGCAGTGCCCGTGATCTAGCGGGGGGGCTCGGTGAGCAGTTCTTC.

This clonotype has a count of ten or more. The V gene is TRBV20-1, the J gene TRBJ2-7; D gene ambiguous. The ends were cut back, 3 bases at V and 2 bases at J, with 14 bases in the middle. Germline CDR1 is DFQATT and CDR2 is SNEGSKA (reference sequence). The CDR3 length is 14 residues. The CDR3 protein is CSASGLRNTYEQYF. The DNA of the CDR3 is TGCAGTGCTAGCGGTCTACGCAATACCTACGAGCAGTACTTC.

The V gene is TRBV27, the J gene TRBJ2-5, with no clear D. V was trimmed by 4 bases and J by 5 bases, leaving 8 bases between them. Germline V gives CDR1 MNHEY, CDR2 SMNVEV (reference sequence). The CDR3 has 12 residues. Written as DNA, the CDR3 is TGTGCCAGCAGTTGGCAGGAGGAGACCCAGTACTTC. Its protein product is CASSWQEETQYF.

The rearrangement uses TRBV10-3 and TRBJ2-3; 8 bases are shared with TRBD1. CDR3 size: 16 residues. V lost 5 bases and J lost 2; bases outside the gene matches: 9. Germline CDR1 and CDR2: ENHRY and SYGVKD. The CDR3 bases are TGTGCCATCAGTTTGGTAGGGGACAGGCCCACAGATACGCAGTATTTT. Encoded protein: CAISLVGDRPTDTQYF.

This clonotype has a count of ten or more. The chain uses TRBV20-1 and TRBJ1-5, with D perhaps TRBD1 (5 bases). This CDR3 has 13 amino acids. Trimming removed 3 bases at V and 6 bases at J, with 12 bases between. Germline V lookup: CDR1 DFQATT, CDR2 SNEGSKA (reference sequence). CDR3 sequence reads: CSARSGLGQPQHF. DNA of the CDR3: TGCAGTGCTAGGTCAGGGCTGGGTCAGCCCCAGCATTTT.

This clonotype showed up many times. The V gene is TRBV10-3, the J gene TRBJ2-7; D might be TRBD1 (6 bases). V lost 5 bases and J 4 bases, leaving 15 bases between the germline ends. The CDR3 contains 14 residues. Germline loops: CDR1 ENHRY, CDR2 SYGVKD. The CDR3 loop is CAISSPGQLYEQYF. The CDR3 DNA is TGTGCCATCAGTTCACCGGGACAACTTTACGAGCAGTACTTC.

This clonotype was detected ten times or more. The chain employs TRBV10-2 and TRBJ2-7; possible D gene TRBD2, 5 bases. The CDR3 totals 14 residues. The germline gives CDR1 WSHSY, CDR2 SAAADI. The ends were cut back, 5 bases at V and 6 bases at J, with 17 bases in the middle. The CDR3 nucleotides read TGCGCCAGCAGTTCCTCCATTACTAGGCGCGAGCAGTACGTC. Encoded protein: CASSSSITRREQYV.

This clonotype was counted at least ten times. This chain uses TRBV12-3 or TRBV12-4 with TRBJ2-1, with D perhaps matching TRBD2 (7 bases). The CDR3 sequence is 13 residues long. V lost 3 bases to trimming and J lost 9 bases, with 12 bases between them. DNA of the CDR3: TGTGCCAGCAGTTTGTGGGGAGGGGGTGAGCAGTTCTTC. Amino acids: CASSLWGGGEQFF.

A few counts support this clonotype. The gene calls are TRBV7-2 and TRBJ2-2, with 7 bases identical to TRBD2. CDR3 length equals 16 residues. The V segment lost 5 bases and the J segment 3 bases; nucleotides outside the gene matches: 9. Looked up from germline, CDR1 is SGHTA and CDR2 is FQGNSA. The CDR3 is CASSRGTTLDTGELFF. CDR3 DNA: TGTGCCAGCAGCCGGGGGACTACCCTCGACACCGGGGAGCTGTTTTTT.

This clonotype was found many times. The chain joins TRBV20-1 to TRBJ2-1; D possibly corresponds to TRBD2 (5 bases). V shed 6 bases and J shed 4 bases, with 19 bases lying between them. The CDR3 runs to 15 residues. Germline V gene lookup returns CDR1 DFQATT and CDR2 SNEGSKA (reference sequence). The CDR3 is CSAQLLGRLYNEQFF. The CDR3 region has the DNA TGCAGTGCCCAACTACTAGGGCGCCTATACAATGAGCAGTTCTTC.

This clonotype was picked up a small number of times. This chain links TRBV11-2 with TRBJ2-6; D possibly uses TRBD1 or TRBD2 (5 bases each). The CDR3 is 18 residues long. CDR1 is SGHAT and CDR2 is FQNNGV in the germline V gene. Trimming removed 1 base at V and 0 bases at J, with 13 bases between. The CDR3 here is CASSLGPAGTSGANVLTF. CDR3 coding DNA: TGTGCCAGCAGCTTAGGTCCCGCAGGGACCTCTGGGGCCAACGTCCTGACTTTC. The whole variable domain, filled in from reference TRBV11-2 and TRBJ2-6, reads EAGVAQSPRYKIIEKRQSVAFWCNPISGHATLYWYQQILGQGPKLLIQFQNNGVVDDSQLPKDRFSAERLKGVDSTLKIQPAKLEDSAVYLCASSLGPAGTSGANVLTFGAGSRLTVL.

This chain uses TRBV27 with TRBJ2-2; D unclear. Trimming stripped 5 bases from V and 4 bases from J, with 17 bases between. Germline V gene sequence: CDR1 MNHEY, CDR2 SMNVEV (reference sequence). The CDR3 runs to 16 residues. DNA of the CDR3: TGTGCCAGCAGTCCGTTCCAGGCTCCGGGCACCGGGGAGCTGTTTTTT. It translates to CASSPFQAPGTGELFF.

The chain joins TRBV27 to TRBJ2-1; 9 bases agree with TRBD1. Trimming took 5 bases from V and 4 from J; bases not matched to a gene: 15. CDR1 MNHEY and CDR2 SMNVEV come from the germline V gene (reference sequence). This CDR3 region has 18 residues. The CDR3 is CASSGLDLGDRVYNEQFF. The CDR3 bases are TGTGCCAGCAGTGGACTCGATCTAGGGGACAGGGTGTACAATGAGCAGTTCTTC.

This clonotype was recorded many times. The chain carries TRBV20-1 and TRBJ1-5, with D perhaps TRBD1 (6 bases). This CDR3 region has 16 residues. The V end was cut by 3 bases, the J end by 0 bases, with 15 bases between. Germline CDR1 reads DFQATT; CDR2 reads SNEGSKA (reference sequence). Here the CDR3 DNA reads TGCAGTGCTAGGAGGGGGGAGTGGGATAGCAATCAGCCCCAGCATTTT. The encoded protein is CSARRGEWDSNQPQHF.

The chain uses TRBV12-3 or TRBV12-4 and TRBJ2-3; 10 nucleotides agree with TRBD2. V dropped 3 bases and J dropped 6; count of bases not matched to a gene: 15. CDR3 length equals 18 residues. CDR3 DNA: TGTGCCAGCAGTTTCCGACTGCCGGCTAGCGGGAGTAGGGATACGCAGTATTTT. Protein: CASSFRLPASGSRDTQYF.

This clonotype came up many times. The rearrangement joins TRBV20-1 to TRBJ1-5; tentatively, D is TRBD1 (6 bases). Per germline, CDR1 DFQATT and CDR2 SNEGSKA (reference sequence). Trimming took 5 bases from V and 3 from J, leaving 17 bases between them. CDR3 size: 15 residues. The chain's CDR3 is CSAGFEGGPNQPQHF. DNA of the CDR3: TGCAGTGCTGGATTTGAGGGGGGGCCCAATCAGCCCCAGCATTTT.